What follows is one T cell receptor beta chain and its context. This sample was taken from a study of blood T cell repertoires in COVID-19. Across the study: The United States, Italy and Spain provided the acute and convalescent COVID-19 samples.

Assay used: immunoSEQ multiplex PCR; TCRdb lists only in-frame clones, some missing. Here the sample spans 380,000 or so clones, approximately 88% being singletons. Sample: PBMCs or T cells enriched from blood (not recorded which). The TCR originated in a woman aged 40 to 50 with acute COVID-19.

CDR3 bases: TGCAGCGTTGGCGGGGAGGATACGCAGTATTTT. Its translation is CSVGGEDTQYF. This sequence joins TRBV29-1 and TRBJ2-3; perhaps TRBD2 as D (6 bases). Germline-derived CDR1 and CDR2 are SQVTM and ANQGSEA. V lost 4 bases to trimming and J lost 6 bases, with 8 bases between them. This CDR3 has 11 amino acids.